This is a list of T cell receptor beta chains from one sample in a study of blood T cell repertoires in COVID-19. Sequencing used immunoSEQ multiplex PCR; TCRdb keeps in-frame clones, though not all of them. This sample has more than 200,000 clones, with 80% to 90% found just once. The sequencing input was PBMCs or T cells enriched from blood (not recorded which). These receptor sequences come from a young woman who had been exposed to COVID-19. The CDR3 runs from the conserved cysteine through the conserved F or W. The D gene is left open where the match is weak. The size entry is marked missing in some rows and otherwise reads once, few, many or a size class.

j_call v_call d_call clone_size cdr3_aa cdr3_nt
TRBJ2-2 TRBV18 NA NA CASSSPGELFF TGTGCCAGCTCATCTCCCGGGGAGCTGTTTTTT
TRBJ1-2 TRBV4-1 TRBD1 NA CASSQVPGQGLSSNYGYTF TGCGCCAGCAGCCAGGTCCCGGGACAGGGATTGTCCTCTAACTATGGCTACACCTTC
TRBJ1-4 TRBV30 TRBD1 NA CAWSFGQGATNEKLFF TGTGCCTGGAGTTTTGGACAGGGGGCAACTAATGAAAAACTGTTTTTT
TRBJ1-3 TRBV5-1 NA NA CASSEGTGWSGNTIYF TGCGCCAGCAGCGAGGGAACAGGGTGGTCTGGAAACACCATATATTTT
TRBJ2-2 TRBV5-6 NA NA CASSFRWNTGELFF TGTGCCAGCAGCTTTCGTTGGAACACCGGGGAGCTGTTTTTT
TRBJ1-5 TRBV19 NA NA CASSVGHLNSNQPQHF TGTGCCAGTAGTGTGGGACATCTTAATAGCAATCAGCCCCAGCATTTT
TRBJ2-1 TRBV5-6 TRBD1 NA CASSANRGLRAYNEQFF TGTGCCAGCAGCGCCAACAGGGGGCTAAGGGCCTACAATGAGCAGTTCTTC
TRBJ2-1 TRBV2 TRBD1 once CATLQVGQGRFSSYNEQFF TGTGCCACCCTCCAAGTGGGACAGGGGCGGTTTAGCTCCTACAATGAGCAGTTCTTC
TRBJ1-5 TRBV24-1 TRBD1 NA CATSEAGGSQPQHF TGTGCCACCAGTGAAGCAGGGGGAAGTCAGCCCCAGCATTTT
TRBJ2-7 TRBV25-1 TRBD2 NA CASSGGTRGVEQYF TGTGCCAGCAGTGGGGGGACTAGGGGGGTCGAGCAGTACTTC
TRBJ2-1 TRBV11-3 NA NA CASSPMGRELEFF TGTGCCAGCAGCCCGATGGGGCGGGAACTAGAGTTCTTC
TRBJ2-3 TRBV7-3 TRBD2 NA CASSLGSSGWPDTQYF TGTGCCAGCAGCTTAGGAAGTAGCGGGTGGCCAGATACGCAGTATTTT
TRBJ2-1 TRBV18 TRBD2 NA CASSPPGRELDEQFF TGTGCCAGCTCACCACCGGGGCGGGAGTTAGATGAGCAGTTCTTC
TRBJ1-5 TRBV19 NA NA CASSIASLSNQPQHF TGTGCCAGTAGTATTGCCAGTCTGAGCAATCAGCCCCAGCATTTT
TRBJ1-2 TRBV6-1 NA NA CASSELTTTGSLYGYTF TGTGCCAGCAGTGAGCTTACCACCACGGGGTCCCTCTATGGCTACACCTTC
TRBJ1-2 TRBV9 TRBD1 few CASSSLDRDFGYTF TGTGCCAGCAGCAGCCTCGACAGGGACTTTGGCTACACCTTC
TRBJ2-2 TRBV6-5 NA NA CASSYGGRVTGELFF TGTGCCAGCAGTTATGGTGGGCGCGTCACCGGGGAGCTGTTTTTT
TRBJ1-2 TRBV28 TRBD1 NA CASRRFGQGAYYGYTF TGTGCCAGCCGTCGATTTGGACAGGGGGCTTACTATGGCTACACCTTC
TRBJ1-5 TRBV4-1 TRBD1 NA CASSQGGQGNSNQPQHF TGCGCCAGCAGCCAAGGGGGACAGGGTAATAGCAATCAGCCCCAGCATTTT
TRBJ2-5 TRBV18 NA NA CASSPSAESKETQYF TGTGCCAGCTCACCATCGGCGGAATCAAAAGAGACCCAGTACTTC
TRBJ2-7 TRBV7-3 TRBD1 few CASSLGQGVSYEQYF TGTGCCAGCAGCTTAGGGCAGGGGGTGTCCTACGAGCAGTACTTC
TRBJ2-7 TRBV5-1 NA NA CASSLFVGGSTYEQYF TGCGCCAGCAGCTTGTTTGTTGGGGGCAGTACCTACGAGCAGTACTTC
TRBJ2-3 TRBV5-4 NA NA CASSLEQATDTQYF TGTGCCAGCAGCTTGGAACAGGCCACAGATACGCAGTATTTT
TRBJ1-2 TRBV19 NA NA CASSISQGGGYTF TGTGCCAGTAGTATATCGCAGGGCGGTGGCTACACCTTC
TRBJ2-3 TRBV20-1 NA NA CSSTVTDTQYF TGCAGCAGTACAGTGACAGATACGCAGTATTTT
TRBJ2-7 TRBV19 TRBD1 NA CASSGTQGSEQYF TGTGCCAGTAGTGGAACACAGGGGAGCGAGCAGTACTTC
TRBJ1-4 TRBV7-2 NA NA CASSLGMVEKLFF TGTGCCAGCAGCTTGGGTATGGTGGAGAAACTGTTTTTT
TRBJ2-7 TRBV19 NA NA CASSMGRGDEQYF TGTGCCAGTAGTATGGGCAGGGGCGACGAGCAGTACTTC
TRBJ2-7 TRBV4-1 TRBD1 NA CASSQRGGGPGQGMGYEQYF TGCGCCAGCAGCCAAAGGGGTGGAGGCCCGGGACAGGGTATGGGCTACGAGCAGTACTTC
TRBJ1-2 TRBV28 NA NA CASSRTGENNYGYTF TGTGCCAGCAGCCGTACAGGCGAAAATAACTATGGCTACACCTTC
TRBJ2-5 TRBV6-5 TRBD1 NA CASSYGTGQETQYF TGTGCCAGCAGTTACGGGACAGGGCAAGAGACCCAGTACTTC
TRBJ1-5 TRBV2 NA NA CASSEKALGNQPQHF TGTGCCAGCAGTGAAAAGGCCCTCGGGAATCAGCCCCAGCATTTT